This T cell receptor beta chain was observed in a study of blood T cell repertoires in COVID-19. Study background: Both acute and convalescent COVID-19 samples were obtained from the United States, Italy and Spain. In each case, the material was cDNA or gDNA derived from T cells, B-cell-depleted T cells, or PBMCs.

How the authors handled the data: Reference gene primer amplification gave nucleated cell count estimates. Clones were sequenced by immunoSEQ multiplex PCR, and TCRdb holds only the in-frame ones, with some missing. V, J and clone size derive from that table, while D and trimming were established from the DNA sequence. The data hold roughly 57,000 clones, with less than 75% observed a single time. Germline loops: CDR1 SGHDT, CDR2 YYEEEE. The ends were cut back, 4 bases at V and 1 base at J, with 18 bases in the middle. This CDR3 is built from 17 residues. The sequencing sample was made of peripheral blood. The chain has TRBV5-6 and TRBJ2-1, with a tentative D call TRBD2 (7 bases). The receptor's source is an older woman with acute or convalescent COVID-19. CDR3 nucleotide sequence: TGTGCCAGCAGCGCACTCCGAGGGGGGGTATCCTACAATGAGCAGTTCTTC. Residues: CASSALRGGVSYNEQFF.